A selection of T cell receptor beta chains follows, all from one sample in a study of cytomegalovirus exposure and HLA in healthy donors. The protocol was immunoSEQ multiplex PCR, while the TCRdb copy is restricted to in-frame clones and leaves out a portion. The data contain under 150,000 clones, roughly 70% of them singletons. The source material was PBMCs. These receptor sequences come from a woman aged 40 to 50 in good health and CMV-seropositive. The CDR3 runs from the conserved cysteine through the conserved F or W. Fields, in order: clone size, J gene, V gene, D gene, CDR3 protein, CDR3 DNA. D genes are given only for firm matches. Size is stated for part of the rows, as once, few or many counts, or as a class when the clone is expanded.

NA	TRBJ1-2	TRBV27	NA	CASSSTASGSGYTF	TGTGCCAGCAGTTCGACGGCGTCGGGTTCTGGCTACACCTTC
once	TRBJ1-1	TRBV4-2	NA	CASSQEVAGQLSMNTEAFF	TGTGCCAGCAGCCAAGAAGTTGCCGGACAGTTGTCGATGAACACTGAAGCTTTCTTT
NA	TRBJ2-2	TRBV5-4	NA	CASSPRGAVRGELFF	TGTGCCAGCAGCCCCCGGGGGGCGGTCCGCGGGGAGCTGTTTTTT
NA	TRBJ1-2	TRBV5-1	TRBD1	CASGYTGDTGYTF	TGCGCCAGCGGCTACACAGGGGATACTGGCTACACCTTC
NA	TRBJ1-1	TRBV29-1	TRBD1	CSVARQGIAEAFF	TGCAGCGTTGCCCGACAGGGGATCGCTGAAGCTTTCTTT
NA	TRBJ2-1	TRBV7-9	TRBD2	CASNIAGGTNEQFF	TGTGCCAGCAACATAGCGGGAGGAACCAATGAGCAGTTCTTC
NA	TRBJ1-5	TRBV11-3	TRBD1	CASRVPVTGGGQPQHF	TGTGCCAGCCGGGTCCCGGTGACAGGGGGCGGTCAGCCCCAGCATTTT
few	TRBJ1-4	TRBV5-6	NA	CASSLTAKNEKLFF	TGTGCCAGCAGCCTGACAGCTAAAAATGAAAAACTGTTTTTT
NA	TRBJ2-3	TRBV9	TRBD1	CASSVGGLPGQFPDTQYF	TGTGCCAGCAGCGTAGGAGGGCTTCCGGGACAGTTCCCAGATACGCAGTATTTT
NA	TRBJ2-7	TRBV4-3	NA	CASSQDQASYEQYF	TGCGCCAGCAGCCAAGATCAGGCCTCCTACGAGCAGTACTTC
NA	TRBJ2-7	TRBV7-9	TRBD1	CSSSLALGQNYEQYF	TGTTCCAGCAGCTTAGCGCTGGGACAGAACTACGAGCAGTACTTC
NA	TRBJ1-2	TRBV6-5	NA	CASSYSIQGPYYGYTF	TGTGCCAGCAGTTACTCGATTCAGGGGCCGTACTATGGCTACACCTTC
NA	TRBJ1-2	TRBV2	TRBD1	CASSEGQGMDGYTF	TGTGCCAGCAGTGAAGGACAGGGTATGGATGGCTACACCTTC
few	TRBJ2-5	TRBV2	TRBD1	CASSTGQGVSETQYF	TGTGCCAGCAGTACCGGACAGGGAGTATCAGAGACCCAGTACTTC
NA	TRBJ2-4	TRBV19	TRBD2	CASMDGRAVRELSSSKNIQYF	TGTGCCAGTATGGACGGGAGGGCGGTAAGGGAGCTCTCCTCTTCCAAAAACATTCAGTACTTC
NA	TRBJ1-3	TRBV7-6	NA	CASSADTSSGNTIYF	TGTGCCAGCAGTGCTGACACTTCCTCTGGAAACACCATATATTTT
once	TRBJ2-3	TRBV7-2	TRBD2	CASRRIGTSTDTQYF	TGTGCCAGCAGGCGTATCGGGACTAGCACCGATACGCAGTATTTT
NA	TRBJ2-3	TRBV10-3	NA	CAISGTEAASTDTQYF	TGTGCCATCAGTGGGACTGAGGCCGCTAGCACAGATACGCAGTATTTT
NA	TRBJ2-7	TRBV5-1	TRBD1	CASSSGTGEYEQYF	TGCGCCAGCAGCTCCGGGACAGGAGAGTACGAGCAGTACTTC
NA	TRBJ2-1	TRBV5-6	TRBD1	CASSHTGGKRNEQFF	TGTGCCAGCAGCCATACAGGGGGAAAAAGGAATGAGCAGTTCTTC
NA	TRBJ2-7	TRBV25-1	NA	CASSGGPYEQYF	TGTGCCAGCTCCGGGGGGCCCTACGAGCAGTACTTC
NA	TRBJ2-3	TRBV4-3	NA	CASSQDAGPFTDTQYF	TGCGCCAGCAGCCAAGATGCGGGACCCTTCACAGATACGCAGTATTTT
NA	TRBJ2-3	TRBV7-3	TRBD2	CASSSLKLAGVTDTQYF	TGTGCCAGCAGCTCCCTCAAACTAGCGGGGGTCACAGATACGCAGTATTTT
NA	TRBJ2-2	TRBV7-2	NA	CASSSQGGIGELFF	TGTGCCAGCAGCTCACAGGGGGGGATCGGGGAGCTGTTTTTT
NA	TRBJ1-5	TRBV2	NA	CASSWGGEQPQHF	TGTGCCAGCAGTTGGGGGGGGGAACAGCCCCAGCATTTT
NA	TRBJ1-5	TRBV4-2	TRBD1	CASSQDRQGARQPQHF	TGTGCCAGCAGCCAAGATAGGCAGGGGGCACGTCAGCCCCAGCATTTT
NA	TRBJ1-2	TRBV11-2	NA	CASSRDIANYGYTF	TGTGCCAGCAGCAGGGACATCGCTAACTATGGCTACACCTTC
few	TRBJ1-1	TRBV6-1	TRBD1	CASSSDRRNTEAFF	TGTGCCAGCAGTTCGGACAGGCGGAACACTGAAGCTTTCTTT
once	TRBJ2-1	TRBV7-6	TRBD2	CASSLAGAYNEQFF	TGTGCCAGCAGCCTAGCGGGAGCCTACAATGAGCAGTTCTTC
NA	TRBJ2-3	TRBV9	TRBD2	CASSVGSGSADTQYF	TGTGCCAGCAGCGTAGGTAGCGGGAGTGCAGATACGCAGTATTTT
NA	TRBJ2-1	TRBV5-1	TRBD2	CASSRAGEGTNEQFF	TGCGCCAGCTCGCGAGCGGGAGAAGGTACGAATGAGCAGTTCTTC
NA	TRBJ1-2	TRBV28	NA	CASSLGRGSGYTF	TGTGCCAGCAGTTTAGGCAGGGGTAGTGGCTACACCTTC
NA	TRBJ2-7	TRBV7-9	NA	CASSVGQWSSYEQYF	TGTGCCAGCAGCGTGGGGCAGTGGAGCTCCTACGAGCAGTACTTC
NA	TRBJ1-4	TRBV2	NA	CASRVTGGDEKLFF	TGTGCCAGCAGGGTCACCGGCGGGGATGAAAAACTGTTTTTT
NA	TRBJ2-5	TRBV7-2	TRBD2	CASTWTSFETQYF	TGTGCCAGCACCTGGACTAGTTTTGAGACCCAGTACTTC
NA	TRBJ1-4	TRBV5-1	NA	CASSSQDSNEKLFF	TGCGCCAGCAGCTCCCAGGACAGTAATGAAAAACTGTTTTTT
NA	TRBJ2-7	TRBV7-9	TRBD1	CASSLTGTGFDEQYF	TGTGCCAGCAGTCTCACCGGGACAGGGTTCGACGAGCAGTACTTC
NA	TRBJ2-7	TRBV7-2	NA	CASSLSPSYEQYF	TGTGCCAGCAGCTTATCTCCGTCCTACGAGCAGTACTTC
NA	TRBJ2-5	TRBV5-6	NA	CASSLVSGGETQYF	TGTGCCAGCAGCTTGGTCAGCGGTGGAGAGACCCAGTACTTC
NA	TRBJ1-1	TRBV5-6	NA	CASSLYREAFF	TGTGCCAGCAGCTTGTACAGGGAAGCTTTCTTT
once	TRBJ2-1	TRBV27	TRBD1	CASSSPGQGYNEQFF	TGTGCCAGCAGTTCTCCGGGACAGGGTTACAATGAGCAGTTCTTC
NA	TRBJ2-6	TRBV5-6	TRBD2	CASSGGGLGANVLTF	TGTGCCAGCAGCGGGGGAGGGTTAGGGGCCAACGTCCTGACTTTC
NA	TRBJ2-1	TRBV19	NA	CASGRRDLSYNEQFF	TGTGCCAGTGGTCGGCGGGACCTCTCCTACAATGAGCAGTTCTTC
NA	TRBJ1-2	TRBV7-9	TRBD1	CASSPLWTGDDYGYTF	TGTGCCAGCAGCCCACTTTGGACAGGGGATGACTATGGCTACACCTTC
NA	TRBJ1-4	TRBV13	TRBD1	CASSLAALGTGDEKLFF	TGTGCCAGCAGCTTAGCAGCGCTCGGGACAGGGGACGAAAAACTGTTTTTT
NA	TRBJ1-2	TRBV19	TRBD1	CASRTGGSLAYGYTF	TGTGCCAGTAGGACAGGGGGCTCGTTGGCCTATGGCTACACCTTC
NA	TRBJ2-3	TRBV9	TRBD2	CASSVGLAGLRPDTQYF	TGTGCCAGCAGCGTAGGGCTAGCGGGCTTGAGGCCAGATACGCAGTATTTT
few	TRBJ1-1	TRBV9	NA	CASSRGDSYTEAFF	TGTGCCAGCAGCCGGGGAGATAGTTACACTGAAGCTTTCTTT
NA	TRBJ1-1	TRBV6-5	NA	CASIQTGRAFF	TGTGCCAGCATCCAGACAGGCAGAGCTTTCTTT